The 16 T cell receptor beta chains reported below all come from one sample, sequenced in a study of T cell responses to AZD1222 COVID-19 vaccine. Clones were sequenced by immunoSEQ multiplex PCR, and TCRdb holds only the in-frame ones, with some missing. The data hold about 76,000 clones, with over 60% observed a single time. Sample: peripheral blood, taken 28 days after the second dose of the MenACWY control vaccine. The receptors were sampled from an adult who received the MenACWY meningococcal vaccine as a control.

CDR3 sequence reads: CASSPGTGVYGYTF. The CDR3 DNA reads as TGCGCCAGCAGCCCCGGGACAGGAGTCTATGGCTACACCTTC. The chain is built from TRBV5-1 and TRBJ1-2; 8 bases match TRBD1. This CDR3 contains 14 residues. Germline V gene lookup returns CDR1 SGHRS and CDR2 YFSETQ. V dropped 4 bases and J dropped 4; count of bases not matched to a gene: 6.

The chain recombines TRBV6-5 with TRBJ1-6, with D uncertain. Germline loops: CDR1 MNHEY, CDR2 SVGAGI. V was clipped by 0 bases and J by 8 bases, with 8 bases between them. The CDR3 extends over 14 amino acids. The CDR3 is CASSYSREDSPLHF. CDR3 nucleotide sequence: TGTGCCAGCAGTTACTCAAGGGAAGATTCACCCCTCCACTTT.

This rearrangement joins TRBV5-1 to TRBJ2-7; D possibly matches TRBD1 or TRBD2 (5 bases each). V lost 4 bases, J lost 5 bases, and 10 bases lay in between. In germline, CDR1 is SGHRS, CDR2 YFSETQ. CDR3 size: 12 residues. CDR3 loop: CASSPPGHEQYF. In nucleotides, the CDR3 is TGCGCCAGCAGCCCACCGGGACACGAGCAGTACTTC.

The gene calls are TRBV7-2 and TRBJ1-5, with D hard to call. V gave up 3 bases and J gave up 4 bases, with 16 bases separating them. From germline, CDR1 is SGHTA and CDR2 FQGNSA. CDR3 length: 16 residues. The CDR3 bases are TGTGCCAGCAGCTTTGGGCCAGGATGGGCGAATCAGCCCCAGCATTTT. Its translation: CASSFGPGWANQPQHF.

The CDR3 is CASSLELPPDTQYF. In DNA, the CDR3 is TGTGCCAGCAGCTTAGAACTCCCGCCAGATACGCAGTATTTT. V gene TRBV7-2 combines with J gene TRBJ2-3; D unclear. This CDR3 has 14 amino acids. Germline loops: CDR1 SGHTA, CDR2 FQGNSA. Trimming cost V 1 base and J 4 bases, with 9 bases left between them.

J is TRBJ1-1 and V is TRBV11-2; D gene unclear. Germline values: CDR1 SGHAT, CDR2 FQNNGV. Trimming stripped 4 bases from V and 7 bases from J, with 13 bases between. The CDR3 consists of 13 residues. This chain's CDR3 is CASSSFRGSEAFF. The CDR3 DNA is TGTGCCAGCAGCTCATTCCGGGGTAGTGAAGCTTTCTTT.

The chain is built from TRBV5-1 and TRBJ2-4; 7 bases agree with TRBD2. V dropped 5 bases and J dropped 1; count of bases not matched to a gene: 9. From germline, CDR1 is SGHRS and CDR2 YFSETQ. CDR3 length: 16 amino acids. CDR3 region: CASRLGTIDAKNIQYF. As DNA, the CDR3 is TGCGCCAGCAGGCTCGGGACTATCGACGCCAAAAACATTCAGTACTTC.

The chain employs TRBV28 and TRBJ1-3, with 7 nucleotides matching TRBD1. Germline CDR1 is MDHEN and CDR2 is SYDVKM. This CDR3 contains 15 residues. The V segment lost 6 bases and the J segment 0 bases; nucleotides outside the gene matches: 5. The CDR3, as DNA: TGTGCCAGCAGACGGACAGGACACTCTGGAAACACCATATATTTT. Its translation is CASRRTGHSGNTIYF.

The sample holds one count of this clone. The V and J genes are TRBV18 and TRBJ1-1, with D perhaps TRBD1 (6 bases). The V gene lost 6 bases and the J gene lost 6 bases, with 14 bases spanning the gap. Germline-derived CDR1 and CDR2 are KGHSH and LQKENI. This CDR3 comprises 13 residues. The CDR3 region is CASSGQRSPEAFF. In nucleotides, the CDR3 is TGTGCCAGCTCCGGACAGAGAAGTCCTGAAGCTTTCTTT.

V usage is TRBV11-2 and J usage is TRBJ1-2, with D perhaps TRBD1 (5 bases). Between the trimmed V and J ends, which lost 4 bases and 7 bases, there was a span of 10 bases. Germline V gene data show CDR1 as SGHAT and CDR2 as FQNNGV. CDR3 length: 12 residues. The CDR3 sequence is CASSSYGAGYTF. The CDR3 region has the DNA TGTGCCAGCAGCTCCTACGGGGCTGGCTACACCTTC. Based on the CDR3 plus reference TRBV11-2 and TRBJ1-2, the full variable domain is EAGVAQSPRYKIIEKRQSVAFWCNPISGHATLYWYQQILGQGPKLLIQFQNNGVVDDSQLPKDRFSAERLKGVDSTLKIQPAKLEDSAVYLCASSSYGAGYTFGSGTRLTVV.

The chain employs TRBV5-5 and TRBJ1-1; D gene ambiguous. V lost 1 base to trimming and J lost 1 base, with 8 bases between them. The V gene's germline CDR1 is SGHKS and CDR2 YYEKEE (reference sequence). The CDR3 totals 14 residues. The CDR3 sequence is CASSLYMQNTEAFF. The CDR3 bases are TGTGCCAGCAGCTTGTATATGCAGAACACTGAAGCTTTCTTT.

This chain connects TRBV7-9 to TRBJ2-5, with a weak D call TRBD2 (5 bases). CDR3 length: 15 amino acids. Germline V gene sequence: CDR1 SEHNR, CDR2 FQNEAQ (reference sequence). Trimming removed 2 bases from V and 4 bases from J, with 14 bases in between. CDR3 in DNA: TGTGCCAGCAGCTTACTACGGGGTGGGTTAGAGACCCAGTACTTC. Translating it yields CASSLLRGGLETQYF.

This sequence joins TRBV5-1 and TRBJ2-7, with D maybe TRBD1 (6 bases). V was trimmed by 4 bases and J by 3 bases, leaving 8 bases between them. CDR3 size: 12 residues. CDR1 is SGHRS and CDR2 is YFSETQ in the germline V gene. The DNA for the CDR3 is TGCGCCAGCAGCGAACAGGGCTACGAGCAGTACTTC. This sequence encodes CASSEQGYEQYF.

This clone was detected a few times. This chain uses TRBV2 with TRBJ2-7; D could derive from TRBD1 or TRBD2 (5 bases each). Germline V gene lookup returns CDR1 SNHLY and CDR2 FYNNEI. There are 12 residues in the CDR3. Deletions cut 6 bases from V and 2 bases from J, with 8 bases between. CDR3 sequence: CASSRDPYEQYF. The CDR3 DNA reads TGTGCCAGCAGCCGGGACCCCTACGAGCAGTACTTC.

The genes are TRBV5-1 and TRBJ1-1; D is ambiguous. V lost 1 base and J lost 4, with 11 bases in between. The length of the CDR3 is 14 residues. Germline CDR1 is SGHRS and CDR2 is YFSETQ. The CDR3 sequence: CASSLSSQVTEAFF. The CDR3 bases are TGCGCCAGCAGCTTGTCAAGTCAGGTCACTGAAGCTTTCTTT. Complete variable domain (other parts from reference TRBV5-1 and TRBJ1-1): KAGVTQTPRYLIKTRGQQVTLSCSPISGHRSVSWYQQTPGQGLQFLFEYFSETQRNKGNFPGRFSGRQFSNSRSEMNVSTLELGDSALYLCASSLSSQVTEAFFGQGTRLTVV.

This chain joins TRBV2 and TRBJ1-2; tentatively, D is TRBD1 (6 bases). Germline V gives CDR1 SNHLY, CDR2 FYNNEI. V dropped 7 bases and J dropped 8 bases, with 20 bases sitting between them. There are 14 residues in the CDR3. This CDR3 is CASTPDAGASGYTF. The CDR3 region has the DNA TGTGCCAGCACCCCTGATGCGGGGGCGTCAGGCTACACCTTC.